These T cell receptor beta chains were read from a single sample in a study of cytomegalovirus exposure and HLA in healthy donors. Clones were read by immunoSEQ multiplex PCR, and TCRdb kept only the in-frame ones, dropping some. Altogether approximately 100,000 clones are present, about 70% being singletons, with the ten largest covering more than 2%. Sample: PBMCs. These receptors came from a human donor in good health. CDR3s leave out the opening cysteine and the closing phenylalanine or tryptophan. Some rows have no size entry. The others give once, few or many, or a class for an expanded clone.

cdr3_aa	v_call	clone_size
ASSYVPRASGTEAF	TRBV6-5	-
ASSFRTGGTYNEQF	TRBV7-9	-
ASSLASGRAFLETQY	TRBV28	-
ASSPTLGREGRNEQF	TRBV6-4	-
ASSYRGTGYGYT	TRBV6-5	-
ASSLTNTGELF	TRBV7-2	-
ASRVQGNYGYT	TRBV28	-
ASSSRDSYNEQF	TRBV5-1	-
ASGRSNTGELF	TRBV12-5	-
ATQGVYEQY	TRBV28	-
ASSLSPGLAGNTGELF	TRBV5-1	-
ASSLSGQGAIIREKLF	TRBV5-8	-
ASSIDFGDSPLH	TRBV19	-
ASSFSTRSYNEQF	TRBV27	-
ASSPQEGNNQPQH	TRBV6-1	-
ASTYGDRGNYGYT	TRBV6-5	-
ASRRTQPASGELF	TRBV25-1	few
ASSPGQDQETQY	TRBV5-1	few
ASSLRRGNTGELF	TRBV28	-
ASSPGQGNNSPLH	TRBV7-2	few
ASSQDLLTGGADEQY	TRBV4-2	-
SVEEGAGYEQY	TRBV29-1	-
ASSQGRTNVTQY	TRBV7-2	-
ASSSGQGDTGELF	TRBV7-2	-
ASSVTGGVTYEQY	TRBV6-5	once
ASIARQTSTDTQY	TRBV27	-
ASSLGGPRGAIGNTIY	TRBV7-7	-
AISESSGNSPLH	TRBV10-3	-
ASSVFQRGASTGELF	TRBV9	-
ASSARVLNTDTQY	TRBV4-3	-
ASSPDSRSGGYT	TRBV18	once
ASSYRQGAGDTQY	TRBV7-2	-
ASRERQGKQF	TRBV2	-
ASSQVGGDEQF	TRBV4-2	-
ASSFQTSGGYEQY	TRBV7-2	-
ATQGMTSGLNEQF	TRBV6-5	few
ASSPLTGGHNEQF	TRBV5-1	-
ASSSSLANEQF	TRBV13	-
ASSRDRGVGELF	TRBV6-4	few
ASSFRSTDTQY	TRBV5-6	-
ASAVNPLGEQF	TRBV27	-
ASSLFPGGSGNTIY	TRBV27	-
ASRGTGLVNEQF	TRBV10-2	-
ASSSLNSRRSPLH	TRBV11-2	-
ASSSTGTGGAGIQY	TRBV18	few
ASSEVSGVTDTQY	TRBV6-1	-
ASSVGLAGLYYEQY	TRBV2	-
ASMRTSGILTDTQY	TRBV2	-
ASSFSETQY	TRBV5-1	-
ASSHRGREQY	TRBV7-2	-
ASSFSSSYEQY	TRBV5-4	-
AWSWGGVPGYT	TRBV30	-
AWSAGGLSYNEQF	TRBV30	-
ASSQAPGRGDYNEQF	TRBV4-3	-
ASSSYSYEQY	TRBV28	-
ASSLVAEGGGYT	TRBV5-1	-
ASRGLAGANEQY	TRBV6-6	-